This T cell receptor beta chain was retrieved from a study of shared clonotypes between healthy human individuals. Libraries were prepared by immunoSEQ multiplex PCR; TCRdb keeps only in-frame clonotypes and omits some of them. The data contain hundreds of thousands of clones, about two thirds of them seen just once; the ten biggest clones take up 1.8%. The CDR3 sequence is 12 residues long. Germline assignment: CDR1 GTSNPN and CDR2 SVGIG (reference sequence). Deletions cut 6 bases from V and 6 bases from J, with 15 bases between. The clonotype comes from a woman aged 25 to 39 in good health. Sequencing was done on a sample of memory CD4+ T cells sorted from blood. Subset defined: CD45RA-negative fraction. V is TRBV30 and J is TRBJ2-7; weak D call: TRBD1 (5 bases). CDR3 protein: CACAGRTFEQYF. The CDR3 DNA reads TGTGCCTGCGCAGGGCGTACTTTCGAGCAGTACTTC.